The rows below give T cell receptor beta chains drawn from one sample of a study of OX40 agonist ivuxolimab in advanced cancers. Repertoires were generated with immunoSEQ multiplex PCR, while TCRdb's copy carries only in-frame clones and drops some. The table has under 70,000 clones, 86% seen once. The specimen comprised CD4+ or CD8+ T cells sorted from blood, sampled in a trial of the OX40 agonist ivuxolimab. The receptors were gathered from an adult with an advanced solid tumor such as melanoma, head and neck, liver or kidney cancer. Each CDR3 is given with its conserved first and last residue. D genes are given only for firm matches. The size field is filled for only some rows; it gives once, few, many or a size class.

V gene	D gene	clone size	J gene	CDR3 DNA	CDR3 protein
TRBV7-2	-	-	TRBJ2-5	TGTGCCAGCAGCCCCTATGGAGCGGTCCAAGAGACCCAGTACTTC	CASSPYGAVQETQYF
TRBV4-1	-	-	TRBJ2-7	TGCGCCAGCAGCCAAGTTCAGCGAAGCTCCTACGAGCAGTACTTC	CASSQVQRSSYEQYF
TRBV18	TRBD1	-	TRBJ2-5	TGTGCCAGCTCACCAGCCACAGGGGAAGGAGAGACCCAGTACTTC	CASSPATGEGETQYF
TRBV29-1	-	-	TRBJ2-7	TGCAAGACGGCCAGCCCTTTTTCCTACGAGCAGTACTTC	CKTASPFSYEQYF
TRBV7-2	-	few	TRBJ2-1	TGTGCCAGCAGCTTTCTGAGAGATGAGCAGTTCTTC	CASSFLRDEQFF
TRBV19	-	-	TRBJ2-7	TGTGCCAGTAGGGAGGGACAGCCTTTGTCCGAGCAGTACTTC	CASREGQPLSEQYF
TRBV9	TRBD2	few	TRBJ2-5	TGTGCCAGCAGCCGAGGGACTACGCAAGAGACCCAGTACTTC	CASSRGTTQETQYF
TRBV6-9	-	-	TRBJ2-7	TGTGCCAGCAGTTACCGGGACACCTACGAGCAGTACTTC	CASSYRDTYEQYF
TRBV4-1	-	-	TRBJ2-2	TGCGCCAGCAGGGCAGGATCCGCTAACACCGGGGAGCTGTTTTTT	CASRAGSANTGELFF
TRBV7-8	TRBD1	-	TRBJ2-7	TGTGCCAGCAGCCGGAGACAGGGCCCCTACGAGCAGTACTTC	CASSRRQGPYEQYF
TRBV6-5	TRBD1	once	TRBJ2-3	TGTGCCAGCAGTTACTGGGGGACAGGAACAGATACGCAGTATTTT	CASSYWGTGTDTQYF
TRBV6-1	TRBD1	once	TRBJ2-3	TGTGCCAGCAGCTTGGGACAGGGGGCGGCAGATACGCAGTATTTT	CASSLGQGAADTQYF
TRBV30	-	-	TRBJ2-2	TGTGCCTGGATAAGGGTCGTGAACACCGGGGAGCTGTTTTTT	CAWIRVVNTGELFF
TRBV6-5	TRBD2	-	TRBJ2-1	TGTGCCAGCAGTCGAGCTAGCGGGAGCAATGAGCAGTTCTTC	CASSRASGSNEQFF
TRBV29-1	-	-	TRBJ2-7	TGCAGCGTTGGGGAGAGAGACGGAGAGCAGTACTTC	CSVGERDGEQYF